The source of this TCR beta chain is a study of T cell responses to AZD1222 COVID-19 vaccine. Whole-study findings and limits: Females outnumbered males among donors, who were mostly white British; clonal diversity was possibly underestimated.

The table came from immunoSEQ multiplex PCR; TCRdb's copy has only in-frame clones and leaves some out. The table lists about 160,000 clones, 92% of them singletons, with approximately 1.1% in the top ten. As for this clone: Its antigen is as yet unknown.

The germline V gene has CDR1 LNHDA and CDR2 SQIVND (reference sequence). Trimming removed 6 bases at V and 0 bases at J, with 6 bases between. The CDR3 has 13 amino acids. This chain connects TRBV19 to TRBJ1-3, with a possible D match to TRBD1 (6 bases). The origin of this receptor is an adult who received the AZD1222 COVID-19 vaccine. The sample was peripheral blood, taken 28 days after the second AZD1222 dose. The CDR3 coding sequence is TGTGCCAGTAGAGGGGGCTCTGGAAACACCATATATTTT. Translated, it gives CASRGGSGNTIYF.